Ten or more counts support the clone carrying this T cell receptor beta chain. The antigen remains unidentified. This sample's TCRbeta library carried unique molecular identifier barcodes. MiXCR, run by TCRdb on the PCR reads, gives a single entry per CDR3 protein. The sample lists tens of thousands of distinct CDR3 sequences; 5% to 7% were seen once. This sample stems from a study of T-cell reconstitution after alpha-beta-depleted transplantation in children. Germline trimming cut 4 bases from V and 8 bases from J; bases unmatched to any gene: 6. CDR3 length: 14 amino acids. The germline V gene has CDR1 SEHNR and CDR2 FQNEAQ (reference sequence). Broader study findings: For some patients, TCRbeta diversity was high at day 60 because of recipient T cells and thymic progenitors that survived. A year had passed since transplant, and T-cell counts and diversity by then came mostly from newly produced T cells. Reportedly, roughly two months post-transplant, alpha-beta T cells arose from several hundred expanded graft clones.

This sample comprised peripheral blood, obtained 60 days after TCRalphabeta/CD19-depleted stem cell transplant. This chain links TRBV7-9 with TRBJ1-4; 8 nucleotides align to TRBD1. This TCR was sampled from a child younger than two who had a stem cell transplant for acute myeloid leukemia, so the T cells may come from the graft donor. The CDR3 DNA reads as TGTGCCAGCAGCTCCCCAGGGGGCAGAGAAAAACTGTTTTTT. Amino acid sequence: CASSSPGGREKLFF.